These 30 T cell receptor beta chains share one sample of origin, sequenced in a study of pediatric ulcerative colitis. TCRdb keeps only in-frame clones here, not all; method: immunoSEQ multiplex PCR. Among more than 50,000 clones, more than 60% were seen once, and the ten largest hold around 5%. The sequenced sample was blood. The receptors were sampled from a boy younger than 18 with moderate ulcerative colitis.

The chain has TRBV19 and TRBJ1-1; no firm D call. Germline CDR1 LNHDA, CDR2 SQIVND (reference sequence). CDR3 size: 13 residues. V shed 3 bases and J shed 11 bases, with 16 bases lying between them. CDR3 coding DNA: TGTGCCAGTAGTATTCGACCTGCCCACACGGCTTTCTTT. Amino acids: CASSIRPAHTAFF.

V gene TRBV7-9 combines with J gene TRBJ2-7, with D hard to call. CDR1 is SEHNR, CDR2 FQNEAQ, per germline (reference sequence). The CDR3 is 12 residues long. Trimming removed 0 bases from V and 7 bases from J, with 7 bases in between. The chain's CDR3 is CASSLALTEQYF. CDR3 in DNA: TGTGCCAGCAGCTTAGCGCTGACTGAGCAGTACTTC.

The rearrangement uses TRBV5-6 and TRBJ1-4; possible D gene TRBD1, 5 bases. The CDR3 is made up of 17 amino acids. Germline-derived CDR1 and CDR2 are SGHDT and YYEEEE. Trimming took off 0 bases at V and 1 base at J, with 13 bases between the two ends. The CDR3 region has the DNA TGTGCCAGCAGCTTGGTCGGGACCCCACTAACTAATGAAAAACTGTTTTTT. Encoded protein: CASSLVGTPLTNEKLFF.

This chain links TRBV7-3 with TRBJ2-1; 8 positions agree with TRBD2. J was trimmed by 4 bases and V by 2 bases; bases with no gene match: 4. The CDR3 is 15 residues long. Germline V CDR1 and CDR2: SGHTA, FQGTGA. The CDR3 DNA reads TGTGCCAGCAGCTTACGGCGGGAGGCGTACAATGAGCAGTTCTTC. It encodes CASSLRREAYNEQFF.

The genes are TRBV10-2 and TRBJ2-1, with 12 bases identical to TRBD2. The germline V gene encodes CDR1 WSHSY and CDR2 SAAADI. This CDR3 has 15 residues. Losses at the gene ends were 6 bases for V and 8 bases for J; bases not matched to a gene: 8. The CDR3 sequence: CASSGRLAGVDEQFF. DNA of the CDR3: TGCGCCAGCAGCGGGAGACTAGCGGGAGTTGATGAGCAGTTCTTC.

The chain combines TRBV25-1 with TRBJ2-2; 9 bases align to TRBD2. After removal of 2 bases from V and 3 bases from J, the junction contained 10 bases not matched to a gene. Germline-derived CDR1 and CDR2 are MGHDK and SYGVNS. The CDR3 extends over 18 amino acids. The CDR3 bases are TGTGCCAGCAGTGAAAAGGAGTGGCTAGCGGGGCACACCGGGGAGCTGTTTTTT. Residues: CASSEKEWLAGHTGELFF.

The chain uses TRBV6-1 and TRBJ2-5; perhaps TRBD1 as D (6 bases). The CDR3 has 13 residues. V was clipped by 2 bases and J by 4 bases, with 8 bases between them. Germline V lookup: CDR1 MNHNS, CDR2 SASEGT. The CDR3 bases are TGTGCCAGCAGTGAAATGACAGGAGAGACCCAGTACTTC. It codes for CASSEMTGETQYF.

The CDR3 DNA sequence: TGCGCCAGCAGCCCCGTTGGGACACAAAAAATGAACACTGAAGCTTTCTTT. It specifies CASSPVGTQKMNTEAFF. V usage is TRBV4-1 and J usage is TRBJ1-1, with D possibly being TRBD1 (6 bases). CDR3 length: 17 amino acids. V was pared by 4 bases and J by 0 bases, with 18 bases between. Germline lookup yields CDR1 MGHRA and CDR2 YSYEKL.

The chain employs TRBV7-3 and TRBJ2-1; the D is unclear. The CDR3 spans 11 residues. V gave up 2 bases and J gave up 8 bases, with 4 bases separating them. Germline loops: CDR1 SGHTA, CDR2 FQGTGA. The CDR3 loop is CASSLPHEQFF. The CDR3 nucleotides are TGTGCCAGCAGCTTACCCCATGAGCAGTTCTTC.

The gene calls are TRBV20-1 and TRBJ2-3; perhaps TRBD2 as D (6 bases). In germline, CDR1 is DFQATT, CDR2 SNEGSKA (reference sequence). This CDR3 is 10 amino acids long. Trimming cost V 6 bases and J 8 bases, with 9 bases left between them. In DNA form, the CDR3 reads TGCAGTGCCGGTAGCGGTACGCAGTATTTT. The encoded protein is CSAGSGTQYF.

V and J are TRBV25-1 and TRBJ2-1, with D tentatively TRBD1 (6 bases). V gave up 2 bases and J gave up 5 bases, with 7 bases separating them. The CDR3 length is 13 residues. The germline V gene has CDR1 MGHDK and CDR2 SYGVNS. CDR3 DNA sequence: TGTGCCAGCAGTGAAGGGGGCCACAATGAGCAGTTCTTC. Protein sequence: CASSEGGHNEQFF.

The chain links TRBV9 to TRBJ2-7; 7 bases map to TRBD2. Germline CDR1 is SGDLS and CDR2 is YYNGEE. V was pared by 0 bases and J by 0 bases, with 3 bases of the junction left unmatched. The CDR3 contains 15 residues. In DNA, the CDR3 is TGTGCCAGCAGCGTAGAAGGCGGGGGCTCCTACGAGCAGTACTTC. Translated, it gives CASSVEGGGSYEQYF.

CDR3 loop: CASSRLASGEAYEQYF. The CDR3 coding sequence is TGCGCCAGCAGCCGCCTCGCTAGCGGGGAGGCCTACGAGCAGTACTTC. The chain is built from TRBV4-1 and TRBJ2-7; 9 nucleotides match TRBD2. Germline CDR1 and CDR2: MGHRA and YSYEKL. With V trimmed by 4 bases and J by 2 bases, 9 bases remained unmatched. The CDR3 is 16 amino acids.

The chain is built from TRBV7-2 and TRBJ2-7; no definite D call. V lost 5 bases and J lost 3, with 14 bases in between. The CDR3 contains 14 residues. In germline, CDR1 is SGHTA, CDR2 FQGNSA. CDR3 sequence: CASSPAFGRYEQYF. CDR3 bases: TGTGCCAGCAGCCCCGCTTTCGGGCGCTACGAGCAGTACTTC. Full variable domain (rest looked up from reference TRBV7-2 and TRBJ2-7): GAGVSQSPSNKVTEKGKDVELRCDPISGHTALYWYRQSLGQGLEFLIYFQGNSAPDKSGLPSDRFSAERTGGSVSTLTIQRTQQEDSAVYLCASSPAFGRYEQYFGPGTRLTVT.

V usage is TRBV30 and J usage is TRBJ2-1, with D perhaps matching TRBD1 (6 bases). The V gene lost 5 bases and the J gene lost 7 bases, with 18 bases spanning the gap. The CDR3 consists of 14 residues. Germline loops: CDR1 GTSNPN, CDR2 SVGIG (reference sequence). The CDR3 spells CAWCPGTPRNEQFF. CDR3 DNA: TGTGCCTGGTGCCCCGGGACACCTCGAAATGAGCAGTTCTTC.

The chain employs TRBV6-5 and TRBJ2-7; 8 positions agree with TRBD2. J gave up 2 bases and V 0 bases, and 3 bases lay outside the gene matches. Germline V lookup: CDR1 MNHEY, CDR2 SVGAGI. The CDR3 is 15 residues long. This CDR3 reads CASSYSAGATYEQYF. CDR3 DNA: TGTGCCAGCAGTTACTCAGCGGGGGCGACCTACGAGCAGTACTTC.

This clone was seen only a few times. This chain connects TRBV10-2 to TRBJ1-1; 11 positions match TRBD1. The CDR3 contains 15 residues. The germline gives CDR1 WSHSY, CDR2 SAAADI. Germline trimming cut 7 bases from V and 5 bases from J; bases unmatched to any gene: 9. The CDR3 DNA reads as TGCGCCAGCACCGAGAGGGACAGGGGGATAACTGAAGCTTTCTTT. Protein sequence: CASTERDRGITEAFF.

This chain uses TRBV9 with TRBJ1-2; D is unresolved. The ends were cut back, 3 bases at V and 4 bases at J, with 10 bases in the middle. The CDR3 has 13 amino acids. Germline lookup yields CDR1 SGDLS and CDR2 YYNGEE. The CDR3 reads CASSAATPYGYTF. The CDR3 nucleotides read TGTGCCAGCAGCGCGGCCACACCCTATGGCTACACCTTC. Complete variable domain (other parts from reference TRBV9 and TRBJ1-2): DSGVTQTPKHLITATGQRVTLRCSPRSGDLSVYWYQQSLDQGLQFLIQYYNGEERAKGNILERFSAQQFPDLHSELNLSSLELGDSALYFCASSAATPYGYTFGSGTRLTVV.

The V call is TRBV7-2, the J call TRBJ2-1; D possibly corresponds to TRBD1 (7 bases). Deletions cut 5 bases from V and 6 bases from J, with 17 bases between. The CDR3 is 15 residues long. Germline CDR1 and CDR2: SGHTA and FQGNSA. The CDR3 sequence: CASSAAQGGFNEQFF. DNA of the CDR3: TGTGCCAGCAGCGCCGCCCAGGGGGGTTTCAATGAGCAGTTCTTC.

CDR3 residues: CATSKDRVYGYTF. CDR3 nucleotide sequence: TGTGCCACCAGCAAGGACAGGGTCTATGGCTACACCTTC. The chain couples TRBV15 to TRBJ1-2; 8 nucleotides agree with TRBD1. V lost 4 bases, J lost 4 bases, and 2 bases stayed unmatched. Germline CDR1 and CDR2: LNHNV and YYDKDF (reference sequence). The CDR3 loop spans 13 amino acids.

This chain links TRBV6-1 with TRBJ1-2, with D perhaps TRBD1 (5 bases). The CDR3 spans 15 residues. Per germline, CDR1 MNHNS and CDR2 SASEGT. Trimming shortened V by 1 base and J by 6 bases, and 15 bases separated the two germline ends. The CDR3 DNA reads TGTGCCAGCAGTGAAGAGGTGGGGCGCCTGGATGGCTACACCTTC. This gives the protein CASSEEVGRLDGYTF.

The chain uses TRBV10-3 and TRBJ2-7, with 9 bases matching TRBD1. The CDR3 is 18 residues long. The germline V gene encodes CDR1 ENHRY and CDR2 SYGVKD. The J segment lost 5 bases and the V segment lost 6 bases, leaving 20 bases of the junction unmatched. CDR3 in amino acids: CAISVLYRTGDIVDEQYF. The CDR3 DNA reads TGTGCCATCAGCGTACTCTATCGGACAGGGGATATCGTCGACGAGCAGTACTTC.

This sequence joins TRBV9 and TRBJ2-2, with D hard to call. Germline CDR1 and CDR2: SGDLS and YYNGEE. The CDR3 sequence is 14 residues long. With 3 bases removed from V and 6 bases from J, the gap between germline ends came to 12 bases. CDR3 sequence (DNA): TGTGCCAGCAGCGCCGAGCCCGGTTCCGGGGAGCTGTTTTTT. It encodes CASSAEPGSGELFF.

V and J are TRBV19 and TRBJ1-2; D perhaps matches TRBD1 (6 bases). Deletions cut 3 bases from V and 4 bases from J, with 15 bases between. The CDR3 loop spans 15 amino acids. Germline CDR1 is LNHDA and CDR2 is SQIVND (reference sequence). The CDR3 DNA is TGTGCCAGTAGTATGAGGGGGGCGAATCCCTATGGCTACACCTTC. Its protein is CASSMRGANPYGYTF.

The genes are TRBV9 and TRBJ2-7; TRBD2 might be the D (6 bases). V dropped 3 bases and J dropped 0 bases, with 16 bases sitting between them. CDR1 SGDLS and CDR2 YYNGEE come from the germline V gene. The CDR3 sequence is 16 residues long. The CDR3 spells CASSGRDATSSYEQYF. CDR3 nucleotide sequence: TGTGCCAGCAGCGGGCGGGACGCAACCAGCTCCTACGAGCAGTACTTC.

This chain uses TRBV7-8 with TRBJ2-7; D is possibly TRBD2 (5 bases). Per germline, CDR1 SGHVS and CDR2 FQNEAQ. Trimming shortened V by 0 bases and J by 2 bases, and 11 bases separated the two germline ends. This CDR3 region has 15 residues. Here the CDR3 reads CASSLAWRLAYEQYF. The CDR3 nucleotides are TGTGCCAGCAGCTTAGCCTGGAGGTTGGCCTACGAGCAGTACTTC.

The chain uses TRBV5-1 and TRBJ2-7; the D is unclear. Germline V gene data show CDR1 as SGHRS and CDR2 as YFSETQ. This CDR3 is 13 amino acids long. Trimming took off 5 bases at V and 7 bases at J, with 16 bases between the two ends. Here the CDR3 reads CASSMARTREQYF. For the CDR3, the DNA is TGCGCCAGCAGTATGGCAAGGACGAGGGAGCAGTACTTC.

The chain links TRBV29-1 to TRBJ2-7, with 10 bases identical to TRBD2. Looked up from germline, CDR1 is SQVTM and CDR2 is ANQGSEA. The junction had 8 bases not matched to a gene; V was cut back by 6 bases and J by 3 bases. The CDR3 covers 14 residues. The CDR3 loop reads CSVRLTSGHYEQYF. CDR3 bases: TGCAGCGTGAGGTTGACTAGCGGGCACTACGAGCAGTACTTC.

The genes are TRBV15 and TRBJ2-7, with D unresolved. This CDR3 contains 11 residues. Germline V CDR1 and CDR2: LNHNV, YYDKDF (reference sequence). The ends were cut back, 3 bases at V and 4 bases at J, with 4 bases in the middle. The CDR3, as DNA: TGTGCCACCAGCAGTTATTACGAGCAGTACTTC. This translates into CATSSYYEQYF.

The V gene is TRBV6-1, the J gene TRBJ2-7; no clear D gene. The CDR3 is 12 residues long. Trimming removed 3 bases from V and 4 bases from J, with 7 bases in between. Per the germline V gene, CDR1 is MNHNS and CDR2 is SASEGT. Written as DNA, the CDR3 is TGTGCCAGCAGTGATCCGGATTACGAGCAGTACTTC. It specifies CASSDPDYEQYF.